The subject of this entry is one T cell receptor (beta chain). This entry comes from a study of blood T cell repertoires in COVID-19. Libraries were prepared by immunoSEQ multiplex PCR; TCRdb keeps only in-frame clonotypes and omits some of them. This sample has a few hundred thousand clones, with over 75% found just once. Individuals aged about 18 to 90 years were recruited from 24 US areas. Germline-derived CDR1 and CDR2 are LGHDT and YNNKEL (reference sequence). Trimming removed 4 bases from V and 4 bases from J; junction bases left unmatched: 9. The CDR3 covers 15 residues. Sequenced material: PBMCs or T cells enriched from blood (not recorded which). The clonotype originates from a woman under 30 who had recovered from COVID-19. The chain combines TRBV3-1 (or the pseudogene TRBV3-2) with TRBJ1-1; 7 bases line up with TRBD1. This CDR3 is CASSPNRGYGTEAFF. Here the CDR3 DNA reads TGTGCCAGCAGCCCTAACAGGGGATATGGCACTGAAGCTTTCTTT.